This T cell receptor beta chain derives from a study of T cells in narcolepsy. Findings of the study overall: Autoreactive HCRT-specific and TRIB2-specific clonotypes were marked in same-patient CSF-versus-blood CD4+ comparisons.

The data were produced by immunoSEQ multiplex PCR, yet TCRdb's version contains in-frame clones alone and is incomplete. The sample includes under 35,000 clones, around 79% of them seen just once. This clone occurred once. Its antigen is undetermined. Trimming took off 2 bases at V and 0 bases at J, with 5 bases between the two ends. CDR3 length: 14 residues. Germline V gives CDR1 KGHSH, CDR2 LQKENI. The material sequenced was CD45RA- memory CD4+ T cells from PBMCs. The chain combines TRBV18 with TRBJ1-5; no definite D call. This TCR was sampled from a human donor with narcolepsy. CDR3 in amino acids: CASSPGISNQPQHF. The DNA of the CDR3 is TGTGCCAGCTCACCAGGGATTAGCAATCAGCCCCAGCATTTT.